The 25 T cell receptor beta chains listed next were all sequenced from one sample in a study of PD-1 blockade in classical Hodgkin lymphoma (dated by TCRdb to the early 2020s). Per the publication, the time point label means: cycle 1 day 1 (C1D1), immediately before nivolumab initiation. Every trial patient had relapsed after autologous stem cell transplantation, and cohorts A, B and C differed in prior brentuximab vedotin exposure. The method behind the library was the immunoSEQ multiplex PCR assay. TCRdb re-hosts the immuneACCESS table, in-frame sequences only. Its copies lack some clones; in the studies checked, an unresolved V gene accounts for under half of them, and the cause for the rest is not known. This sample gives 13,000 or so clones in total; approximately 92% of them show up just once. About 11% of the sample is in the top ten clones. The input for sequencing was peripheral blood mononuclear cells (PBMCs), taken at baseline. The source is a human donor with classical Hodgkin lymphoma.

The chain links TRBV19 to TRBJ1-1; weak D call: TRBD1 (5 bases). The germline CDR1 and CDR2 sequences are LNHDA and SQIVND (reference sequence). V gave up 0 bases and J gave up 4 bases, with 9 bases separating them. The CDR3 length is 14 residues. In DNA form, the CDR3 reads TGTGCCAGTAGTATAGAGGCCGGGGGCACTGAAGCTTTCTTT. Translated, it gives CASSIEAGGTEAFF. The whole variable domain, filled in from reference TRBV19 and TRBJ1-1, reads DGGITQSPKYLFRKEGQNVTLSCEQNLNHDAMYWYRQDPGQGLRLIYYSQIVNDFQKGDIAEGYSVSREKKESFPLTVTSAQKNPTAFYLCASSIEAGGTEAFFGQGTRLTVV.

This clone has only one observation. J is TRBJ2-1 and V is TRBV28; 14 bases fit TRBD2. CDR3 length: 17 amino acids. Germline values: CDR1 MDHEN, CDR2 SYDVKM. V lost 6 bases to trimming and J lost 7 bases; unmatched junction nucleotides: 11. This CDR3 reads CASSPTRLAGGMNEQFF. In DNA, the CDR3 is TGTGCCAGCAGCCCCACCCGACTAGCGGGGGGGATGAATGAGCAGTTCTTC.

V is TRBV7-7 and J is TRBJ2-1; TRBD1 or TRBD2 may be the D gene (5 bases each). CDR3 size: 14 residues. V dropped 0 bases and J dropped 6 bases, with 9 bases sitting between them. CDR1 and CDR2 from the germline V gene are SSHAT and FNYEAQ (reference sequence). CDR3 sequence reads: CASSLAGEFNEQFF. CDR3 sequence (DNA): TGTGCCAGCAGCTTAGCGGGGGAATTCAATGAGCAGTTCTTC.

The V and J genes are TRBV5-1 and TRBJ2-7; possibly TRBD1 for D (6 bases). The length of the CDR3 is 13 residues. The V end lost 6 bases, the J end lost 4 bases, and 14 bases lay between the germline ends. CDR1 is SGHRS, CDR2 YFSETQ, per germline. CDR3 in amino acids: CASTAGETYEQYF. CDR3 DNA sequence: TGCGCCAGCACAGCAGGGGAGACTTACGAGCAGTACTTC.

The chain recombines TRBV15 with TRBJ1-3, with 8 bases identical to TRBD1. Looked up from germline, CDR1 is LNHNV and CDR2 is YYDKDF (reference sequence). J was trimmed by 3 bases and V by 3 bases; bases with no gene match: 7. This CDR3 has 16 residues. For the CDR3, the DNA is TGTGCCACCAGCAGTGCCACAGGGGGAAGTGGAAACACCATATATTTT. It yields the protein CATSSATGGSGNTIYF.

The CDR3: CSVGGLYEQFF. As DNA, the CDR3 is TGCAGTGTAGGAGGGCTCTACGAGCAGTTCTTC. The chain joins TRBV20-1 to TRBJ2-1; D is possibly TRBD2 (6 bases). There are 11 residues in the CDR3. Germline V gene sequence: CDR1 DFQATT, CDR2 SNEGSKA (reference sequence). Trimming cost V 7 bases and J 10 bases, with 14 bases left between them.

This clone was picked up one time. The CDR3 coding sequence is TGTGCCAGCAGTTACGCTCAGGGGACCCAGTACTTC. Translated, it gives CASSYAQGTQYF. The V gene is TRBV6-5, the J gene TRBJ2-5; possibly TRBD1 for D (5 bases). CDR1 is MNHEY, CDR2 SVGAGI, per germline. This CDR3 has 12 amino acids. With 2 bases removed from V and 7 bases from J, the gap between germline ends came to 8 bases.

J is TRBJ2-2 and V is TRBV5-1, with no clear D. The germline V gene encodes CDR1 SGHRS and CDR2 YFSETQ. This CDR3 has 15 amino acids. The V and J ends lost 1 base and 5 bases respectively, with 12 bases between them. This chain's CDR3 is CASSLTVIPTGELFF. The CDR3 DNA is TGCGCCAGCAGCTTGACAGTAATTCCGACCGGGGAGCTGTTTTTT.

This chain links TRBV19 with TRBJ1-1; D perhaps matches TRBD1 (5 bases). Germline lookup yields CDR1 LNHDA and CDR2 SQIVND (reference sequence). V was clipped by 3 bases and J by 0 bases, with 8 bases between them. This CDR3 comprises 14 residues. The CDR3 region has the DNA TGTGCCAGTAGTATTCAGGGAATGAACACTGAAGCTTTCTTT. Translation: CASSIQGMNTEAFF.

J is TRBJ1-1 and V is TRBV5-1; D unresolved. Germline CDR1 is SGHRS and CDR2 is YFSETQ. The CDR3 has 14 residues. The V gene lost 4 bases and the J gene lost 3 bases, with 13 bases spanning the gap. CDR3 in amino acids: CASSAGWDHTEAFF. The CDR3 region has the DNA TGCGCCAGCAGCGCCGGATGGGATCACACTGAAGCTTTCTTT.

The rearrangement joins TRBV27 to TRBJ2-1; unclear D gene. Trimming shortened V by 6 bases and J by 6 bases, and 15 bases separated the two germline ends. This CDR3 has 14 amino acids. CDR1 MNHEY and CDR2 SMNVEV come from the germline V gene (reference sequence). The CDR3 here is CASSLHNRGNEQFF. CDR3 coding DNA: TGTGCCAGCAGCCTACATAACAGAGGCAATGAGCAGTTCTTC.

J is TRBJ2-5 and V is TRBV2; 11 nucleotides agree with TRBD2. CDR3 length: 17 residues. Germline assignment: CDR1 SNHLY and CDR2 FYNNEI. Unmatched junction bases numbered 13, after V lost 5 bases and J lost 5 bases. The CDR3 loop reads CASSPRSLAGGRETQYF. DNA for the CDR3: TGTGCCAGCAGTCCCCGTAGTTTAGCGGGGGGGCGGGAGACCCAGTACTTC.

The chain is built from TRBV11-2 and TRBJ2-7; TRBD1 is a possible D gene (6 bases). The germline gives CDR1 SGHAT, CDR2 FQNNGV. The CDR3 has 14 residues. Trimming took 5 bases from V and 3 from J, leaving 14 bases between them. The CDR3 bases are TGTGCCAGCAGCGAAACACGGGACATCTACGAGCAGTACTTC. It specifies CASSETRDIYEQYF.

The chain combines TRBV5-1 with TRBJ2-5, with 8 bases fitting TRBD1. This CDR3 has 14 residues. V dropped 4 bases and J dropped 5; count of bases not matched to a gene: 7. Germline CDR1 SGHRS, CDR2 YFSETQ. The CDR3 protein is CASSGQGAGETQYF. The CDR3 region has the DNA TGCGCCAGCAGCGGGCAGGGGGCTGGGGAGACCCAGTACTTC.

The genes are TRBV29-1 and TRBJ2-5; D is undetermined. The CDR3 consists of 13 residues. Trimming stripped 4 bases from V and 3 bases from J, with 12 bases between. Germline CDR1 reads SQVTM; CDR2 reads ANQGSEA. The CDR3 DNA reads as TGCAGCGTTGGACTCAGGTTGGAAGAGACCCAGTACTTC. It codes for CSVGLRLEETQYF.

This clone came up once. Written as DNA, the CDR3 is TGCGCCAGCAGCAGGGGGACAGGGATAGCAGATACGCAGTATTTT. It encodes CASSRGTGIADTQYF. The gene calls are TRBV5-1 and TRBJ2-3; 9 bases map to TRBD1. Looked up from germline, CDR1 is SGHRS and CDR2 is YFSETQ. This CDR3 region has 15 residues. J was trimmed by 4 bases and V by 4 bases; bases with no gene match: 7.

The chain recombines TRBV6-6 with TRBJ1-1; D not certain. Per germline, CDR1 MNHNY and CDR2 SVGAGI (reference sequence). The CDR3 has 14 amino acids. Trimming pared 5 bases from V and 0 bases from J, leaving 10 bases between. CDR3 residues: CASSPGPMNTEAFF. Written as DNA, the CDR3 is TGTGCCAGCAGTCCAGGTCCCATGAACACTGAAGCTTTCTTT.

The count of this clone is one. In the same sample, other DNA sequences code for this CDR3. The gene calls are TRBV4-1 and TRBJ2-3; no reliable D call. Germline V CDR1 and CDR2: MGHRA, YSYEKL. CDR3 size: 12 residues. V was shortened by 3 bases and J by 6 bases, with 7 bases between the two germline ends. CDR3 region: CASSQESDTQYF. Written as DNA, the CDR3 is TGCGCCAGCAGCCAGGAATCGGATACGCAGTATTTT.

The chain couples TRBV4-1 to TRBJ1-3; a possible D gene is TRBD1 (6 bases). CDR3 length: 15 amino acids. The germline gives CDR1 MGHRA, CDR2 YSYEKL. With 1 base removed from V and 2 bases from J, the gap between germline ends came to 9 bases. CDR3 nucleotide sequence: TGCGCCAGCAGCCAAGGGCGGGGGCCTGGAAACACCATATATTTT. It translates to CASSQGRGPGNTIYF.

The J gene is TRBJ2-5, the V gene TRBV4-1; D gene ambiguous. The CDR3 totals 13 residues. V lost 1 base to trimming and J lost 2 bases, with 5 bases between them. Germline V CDR1 and CDR2: MGHRA, YSYEKL. The DNA of the CDR3 is TGCGCCAGCAGCCAAGGGAATCAAGAGACCCAGTACTTC. Amino acid sequence: CASSQGNQETQYF.

This chain connects TRBV6-6 to TRBJ1-6, with 8 bases lining up with TRBD1. This CDR3 comprises 14 residues. Germline-derived CDR1 and CDR2 are MNHNY and SVGAGI (reference sequence). J gave up 8 bases and V 2 bases, and 2 bases lay outside the gene matches. CDR3 DNA sequence: TGTGCCAGCAGTTACCCAGGGGGCGATTCACCCCTCCACTTT. Translation: CASSYPGGDSPLHF.

The chain combines TRBV5-1 with TRBJ2-7, with TRBD2 as a possible D gene (7 bases). Germline lookup yields CDR1 SGHRS and CDR2 YFSETQ. The CDR3 has 15 residues. Trimming removed 5 bases at V and 5 bases at J, with 20 bases between. CDR3: CASSPSGGAGDEQYF. The DNA of the CDR3 is TGCGCCAGCAGTCCGTCTGGGGGGGCAGGCGACGAGCAGTACTTC.

This chain uses TRBV5-1 with TRBJ2-5; D not resolved. The CDR3 is 16 residues long. The germline V gene has CDR1 SGHRS and CDR2 YFSETQ. Trimming took 0 bases from V and 1 from J, leaving 13 bases between them. The CDR3 loop is CASSLDVGPPQETQYF. CDR3 in DNA: TGCGCCAGCAGCTTGGATGTAGGGCCCCCCCAAGAGACCCAGTACTTC.

The rearrangement uses TRBV2 and TRBJ1-4; 9 bases map to TRBD1. CDR3 length: 15 residues. The V segment lost 1 base and the J segment 8 bases; nucleotides outside the gene matches: 5. Germline V gene lookup returns CDR1 SNHLY and CDR2 FYNNEI. As DNA, the CDR3 is TGTGCCAGCAGTGAAGTTGCGGGACAGGGAGAAAAACTGTTTTTT. Protein sequence: CASSEVAGQGEKLFF.

V usage is TRBV11-1 and J usage is TRBJ1-1, with D tentatively TRBD1 (6 bases). Germline V gene data show CDR1 as SGHAT and CDR2 as FQDESV (reference sequence). The CDR3 is 15 amino acids. V was clipped by 5 bases and J by 4 bases, with 17 bases between them. The CDR3 reads CASSLEGRGATEAFF. The CDR3 DNA sequence: TGTGCCAGCAGCCTAGAGGGCAGGGGAGCCACTGAAGCTTTCTTT.